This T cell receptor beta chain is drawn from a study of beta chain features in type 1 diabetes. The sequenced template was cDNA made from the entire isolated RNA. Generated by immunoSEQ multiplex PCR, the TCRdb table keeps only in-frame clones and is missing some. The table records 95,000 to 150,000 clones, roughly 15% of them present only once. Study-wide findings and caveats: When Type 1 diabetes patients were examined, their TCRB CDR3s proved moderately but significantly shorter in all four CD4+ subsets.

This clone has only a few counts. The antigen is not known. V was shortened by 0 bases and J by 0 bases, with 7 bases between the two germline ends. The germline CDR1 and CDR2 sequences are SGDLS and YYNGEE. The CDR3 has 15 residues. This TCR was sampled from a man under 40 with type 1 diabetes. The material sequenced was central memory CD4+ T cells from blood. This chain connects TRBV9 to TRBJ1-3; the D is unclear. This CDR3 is CASSVDTVSGNTIYF. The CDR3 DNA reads TGTGCCAGCAGCGTAGATACAGTCTCTGGAAACACCATATATTTT.